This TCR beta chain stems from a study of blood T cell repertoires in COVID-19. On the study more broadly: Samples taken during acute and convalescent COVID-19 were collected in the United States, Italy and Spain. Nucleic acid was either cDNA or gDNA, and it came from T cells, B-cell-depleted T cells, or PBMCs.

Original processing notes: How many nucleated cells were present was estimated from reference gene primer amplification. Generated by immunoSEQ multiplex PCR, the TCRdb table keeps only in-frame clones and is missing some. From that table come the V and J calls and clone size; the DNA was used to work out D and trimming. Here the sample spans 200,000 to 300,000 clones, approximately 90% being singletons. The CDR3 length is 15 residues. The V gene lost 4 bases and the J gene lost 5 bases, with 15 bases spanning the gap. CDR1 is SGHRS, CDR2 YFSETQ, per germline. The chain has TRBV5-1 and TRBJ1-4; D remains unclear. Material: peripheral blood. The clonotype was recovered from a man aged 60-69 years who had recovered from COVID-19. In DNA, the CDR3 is TGCGCCAGCAGCCCGGGCAATGGAGGGAATGAAAAACTGTTTTTT. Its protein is CASSPGNGGNEKLFF.